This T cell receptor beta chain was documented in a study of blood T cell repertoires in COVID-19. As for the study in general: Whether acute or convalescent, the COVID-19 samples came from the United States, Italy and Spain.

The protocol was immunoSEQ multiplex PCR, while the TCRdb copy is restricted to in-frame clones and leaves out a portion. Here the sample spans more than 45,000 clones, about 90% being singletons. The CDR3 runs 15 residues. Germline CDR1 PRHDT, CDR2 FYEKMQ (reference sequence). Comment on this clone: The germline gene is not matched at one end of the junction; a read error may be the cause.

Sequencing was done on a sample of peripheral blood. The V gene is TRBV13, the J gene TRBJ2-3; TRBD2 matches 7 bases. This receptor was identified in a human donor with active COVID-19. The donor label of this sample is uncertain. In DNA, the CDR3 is TGTGCCAGCAGCCTAGGGCGGGGGAGCACAGATACGCAGTATTTT. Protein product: CASSLGRGSTDTQYF.